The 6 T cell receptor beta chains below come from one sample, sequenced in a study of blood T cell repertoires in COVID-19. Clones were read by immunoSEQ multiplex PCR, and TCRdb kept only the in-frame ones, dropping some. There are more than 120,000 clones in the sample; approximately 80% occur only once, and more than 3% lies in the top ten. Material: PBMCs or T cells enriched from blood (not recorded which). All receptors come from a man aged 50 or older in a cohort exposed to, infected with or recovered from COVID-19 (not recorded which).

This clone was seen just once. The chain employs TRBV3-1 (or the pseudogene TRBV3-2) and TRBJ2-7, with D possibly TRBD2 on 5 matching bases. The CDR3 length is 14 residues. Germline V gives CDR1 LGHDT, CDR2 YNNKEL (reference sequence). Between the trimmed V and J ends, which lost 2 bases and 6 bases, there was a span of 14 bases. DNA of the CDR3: TGTGCCAGCAGCCAACGAGGGTCTTCCGGCGAGCAGTACTTC. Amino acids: CASSQRGSSGEQYF.

The DNA for the CDR3 is TGTGCCAGCAGCCCAATTTCGGGACAGGGGGTTTTGCACTATGGCTACACCTTC. Its translation is CASSPISGQGVLHYGYTF. The chain carries TRBV5-4 and TRBJ1-2; 11 bases fit TRBD1. The trim removed 4 bases at V and 3 bases at J, leaving 14 bases unmatched. CDR1 and CDR2 from the germline V gene are SGHNT and YYREEE (reference sequence). This CDR3 is built from 18 residues.

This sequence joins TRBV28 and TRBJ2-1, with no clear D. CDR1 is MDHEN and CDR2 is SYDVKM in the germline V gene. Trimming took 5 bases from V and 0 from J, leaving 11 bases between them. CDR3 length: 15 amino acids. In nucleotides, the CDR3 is TGTGCCAGCAGTCCGACTTCGAGCTCCTACAATGAGCAGTTCTTC. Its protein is CASSPTSSSYNEQFF.

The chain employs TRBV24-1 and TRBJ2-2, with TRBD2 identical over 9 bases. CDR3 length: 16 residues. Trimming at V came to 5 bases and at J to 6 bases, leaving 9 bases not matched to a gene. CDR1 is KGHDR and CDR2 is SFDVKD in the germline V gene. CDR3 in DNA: TGTGCCACCAGTGGGGTTAGCGGGAGTAAGGCCGGGGAGCTGTTTTTT. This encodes CATSGVSGSKAGELFF.

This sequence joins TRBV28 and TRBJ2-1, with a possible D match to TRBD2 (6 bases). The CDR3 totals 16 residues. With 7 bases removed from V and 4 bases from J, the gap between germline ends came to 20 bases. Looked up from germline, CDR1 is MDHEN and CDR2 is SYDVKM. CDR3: CASNLDRDREYNEQFF. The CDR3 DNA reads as TGTGCCAGCAACCTCGACCGGGACCGGGAGTACAATGAGCAGTTCTTC. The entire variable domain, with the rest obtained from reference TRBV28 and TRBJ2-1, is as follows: DVKVTQSSRYLVKRTGEKVFLECVQDMDHENMFWYRQDPGLGLRLIYFSYDVKMKEKGDIPEGYSVSREKKERFSLILESASTNQTSMYLCASNLDRDREYNEQFFGPGTRLTVL.

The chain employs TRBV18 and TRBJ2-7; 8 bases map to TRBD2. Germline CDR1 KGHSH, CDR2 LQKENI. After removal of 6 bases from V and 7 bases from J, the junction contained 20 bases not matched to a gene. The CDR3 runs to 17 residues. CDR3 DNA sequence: TGTGCCAGCTCGTCTCCCGGCCAGGGACTAGGGGGTTGGGAGCAGTACTTC. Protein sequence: CASSSPGQGLGGWEQYF.